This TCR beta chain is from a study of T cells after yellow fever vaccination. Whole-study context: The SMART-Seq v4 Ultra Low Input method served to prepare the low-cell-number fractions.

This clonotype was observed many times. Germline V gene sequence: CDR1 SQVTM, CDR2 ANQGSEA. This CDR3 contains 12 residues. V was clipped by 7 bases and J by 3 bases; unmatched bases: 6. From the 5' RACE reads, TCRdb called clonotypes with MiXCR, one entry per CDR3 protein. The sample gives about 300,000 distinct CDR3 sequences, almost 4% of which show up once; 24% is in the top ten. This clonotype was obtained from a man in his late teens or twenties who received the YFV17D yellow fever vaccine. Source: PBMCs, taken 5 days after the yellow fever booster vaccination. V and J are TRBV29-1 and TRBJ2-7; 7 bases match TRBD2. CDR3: CSAERDSYEQYF. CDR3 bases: TGCAGCGCGGAGCGGGATAGCTACGAGCAGTACTTC.